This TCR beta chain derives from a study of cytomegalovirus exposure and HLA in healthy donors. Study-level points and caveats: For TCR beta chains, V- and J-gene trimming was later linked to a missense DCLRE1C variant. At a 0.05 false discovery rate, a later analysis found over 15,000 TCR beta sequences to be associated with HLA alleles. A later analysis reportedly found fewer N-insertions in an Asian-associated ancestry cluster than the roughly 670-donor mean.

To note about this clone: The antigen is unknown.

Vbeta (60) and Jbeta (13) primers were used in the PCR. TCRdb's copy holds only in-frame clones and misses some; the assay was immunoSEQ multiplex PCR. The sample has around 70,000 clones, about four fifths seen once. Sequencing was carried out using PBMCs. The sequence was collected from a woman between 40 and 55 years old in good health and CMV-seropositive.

This chain's CDR3 is CASRLSGETYEQYF. DNA of the CDR3: TGTGCCAGTAGACTGTCAGGCGAGACCTACGAGCAGTACTTC. J is TRBJ2-7 and V is TRBV19, with D unclear. Trimming left V 6 bases short and J 2 bases short, with 14 bases between. There are 14 residues in the CDR3. The germline CDR1 and CDR2 sequences are LNHDA and SQIVND (reference sequence).